This TCR beta chain was observed in a study of Ad26.COV2.S vaccination and SARS-CoV-2 variants. About the study: Intramuscular Ad26.COV2.S at 5x10^10 or 1x10^11 viral particles.

CDR1 is SNHLY, CDR2 FYNNEI, per germline. V gave up 8 bases and J gave up 0 bases, with 8 bases separating them. CDR3 length: 13 residues. Libraries were prepared by immunoSEQ multiplex PCR; TCRdb keeps only in-frame clonotypes and omits some of them. The table has just over 350,000 clones, 80% to 90% seen once. Treatment defined: some 19 received Ad26.COV2.S at low or high dose, single or two shots; about 5 received placebo; per-sample allocation not given. After the first vaccine or placebo injection, samples were drawn on day 63. Boston hosted the donor, who was an adult aged 18-55 years. This specimen consisted of peripheral blood, obtained in a trial of Ad26.COV2.S vaccine versus placebo. This chain uses TRBV2 with TRBJ1-5, with D hard to call. The sequence was obtained from a person aged 18-60 years who received the Ad26.COV2.S COVID-19 vaccine or a placebo. CDR3 amino acids: CASVGDSNQPQHF. In DNA form, the CDR3 reads TGTGCCAGCGTGGGTGATAGCAATCAGCCCCAGCATTTT.